Below are 15 T cell receptor beta chains sequenced from a single sample in a study of cytomegalovirus exposure and HLA in healthy donors. PCR was performed using 60 Vbeta and 13 Jbeta primers. Assay used: immunoSEQ multiplex PCR; TCRdb lists only in-frame clones, some missing. The table has about 180,000 clones, 84% seen once. Sequenced input: PBMCs. Receptor source: a man younger than 40 in good health and CMV-seronegative.

The chain carries TRBV19 and TRBJ2-3, with 11 bases lining up with TRBD1. The V segment lost 6 bases and the J segment 4 bases; nucleotides outside the gene matches: 9. In germline, CDR1 is LNHDA, CDR2 SQIVND (reference sequence). This CDR3 spans 16 amino acids. CDR3 amino acids: CASSRSRGQGADTQYF. Here the CDR3 DNA reads TGTGCCAGTAGCAGGAGCCGGGGACAGGGGGCAGATACGCAGTATTTT.

The chain has TRBV5-1 and TRBJ1-5; TRBD1 aligns across 8 bases. V lost 0 bases to trimming and J lost 6 bases; unmatched junction nucleotides: 2. Germline CDR1 is SGHRS and CDR2 is YFSETQ. The CDR3 length is 14 residues. CDR3 protein: CASSLGTGGQPQHF. The DNA for the CDR3 is TGCGCCAGCAGCTTGGGAACAGGGGGTCAGCCCCAGCATTTT.

A single count supports this clone. This chain joins TRBV20-1 and TRBJ1-2; D is ambiguous. In germline, CDR1 is DFQATT, CDR2 SNEGSKA (reference sequence). The CDR3 runs to 11 residues. V lost 6 bases, J lost 14 bases, and 19 bases lay in between. Here the CDR3 reads CSATEGSAWTF. CDR3 in DNA: TGCAGTGCCACGGAGGGAAGCGCGTGGACCTTC.

This clone was found a few times. This CDR3 is CASSQLTSTDTQYF. CDR3 nucleotides: TGCGCCAGCAGCCAGTTAACTAGCACAGATACGCAGTATTTT. The rearrangement joins TRBV4-1 to TRBJ2-3; no definite D call. With 3 bases removed from V and 0 bases from J, the gap between germline ends came to 7 bases. The V gene's germline CDR1 is MGHRA and CDR2 YSYEKL. The CDR3 contains 14 residues.

This sequence joins TRBV7-2 and TRBJ2-3, with 13 positions matching TRBD2. The CDR3 is 18 amino acids. The V segment lost 1 base and the J segment 6 bases; nucleotides outside the gene matches: 10. In germline, CDR1 is SGHTA, CDR2 FQGNSA. CDR3 in amino acids: CASSLGPTSGRAGDTQYF. The CDR3 nucleotides are TGTGCCAGCAGCTTAGGTCCCACTAGCGGGAGGGCCGGGGATACGCAGTATTTT. The variable domain in full, with the rest retrieved from reference TRBV7-2 and TRBJ2-3, is GAGVSQSPSNKVTEKGKDVELRCDPISGHTALYWYRQSLGQGLEFLIYFQGNSAPDKSGLPSDRFSAERTGGSVSTLTIQRTQQEDSAVYLCASSLGPTSGRAGDTQYFGPGTRLTVL.

The CDR3 loop is CAWSVVLSGRLADTQYF. CDR3 nucleotides: TGTGCCTGGAGTGTAGTACTGAGCGGGAGGTTAGCAGATACGCAGTATTTT. The chain links TRBV30 to TRBJ2-3; 9 bases align to TRBD2. Unmatched junction bases numbered 11, after V lost 0 bases and J lost 4 bases. Germline V gives CDR1 GTSNPN, CDR2 SVGIG (reference sequence). The CDR3 runs to 17 residues. The variable domain in full, with the rest retrieved from reference TRBV30 and TRBJ2-3, is SQTIHQWPATLVQPVGSPLSLECTVEGTSNPNLYWYRQAAGRGLQLLFYSVGIGQISSEVPQNLSASRPQDRQFILSSKKLLLSDSGFYLCAWSVVLSGRLADTQYFGPGTRLTVL.

The V and J genes are TRBV6-5 and TRBJ2-2; D is possibly TRBD2 (6 bases). The CDR3 spans 16 residues. The ends were cut back, 2 bases at V and 7 bases at J, with 17 bases in the middle. Germline CDR1 MNHEY, CDR2 SVGAGI. The CDR3 DNA is TGTGCCAGCAGTTACGCCCCTTGGAGGGGACGCGGGGAGCTGTTTTTT. Translating it yields CASSYAPWRGRGELFF.

This rearrangement joins TRBV7-9 to TRBJ2-7; TRBD1 matches at 8 bases. The CDR3 extends over 14 amino acids. Trimming cost V 4 bases and J 2 bases; bases outside gene matches: 4. Germline lookup yields CDR1 SEHNR and CDR2 FQNEAQ (reference sequence). The chain's CDR3 is CASSSQGAPYEQYF. DNA of the CDR3: TGTGCCAGCAGCTCTCAGGGGGCTCCCTACGAGCAGTACTTC.

This chain uses TRBV28 with TRBJ1-2, with 7 bases fitting TRBD1. The junction had 7 bases not matched to a gene; V was cut back by 6 bases and J by 6 bases. The length of the CDR3 is 13 residues. Germline CDR1 is MDHEN and CDR2 is SYDVKM. CDR3 amino acids: CASRPTGEDGYTF. CDR3 nucleotide sequence: TGTGCCAGCAGGCCCACAGGGGAGGATGGCTACACCTTC.

V gene TRBV7-9 combines with J gene TRBJ2-2, with a weak D call TRBD1 (6 bases). The CDR3 contains 15 residues. Germline lookup yields CDR1 SEHNR and CDR2 FQNEAQ (reference sequence). The V and J ends lost 4 bases and 4 bases respectively, with 13 bases between them. CDR3: CASSSRQAGTGELFF. The CDR3 coding sequence is TGTGCCAGCAGCTCACGACAGGCGGGCACCGGGGAGCTGTTTTTT.

This sequence joins TRBV25-1 and TRBJ1-4, with D tentatively TRBD1 (5 bases). V lost 5 bases, J lost 9 bases, and 10 bases lay in between. This CDR3 spans 12 amino acids. Looked up from germline, CDR1 is MGHDK and CDR2 is SYGVNS. CDR3 DNA sequence: TGTGCCAGCAGTCAGTCAGGGAAAAAACTGTTTTTT. This sequence encodes CASSQSGKKLFF.

This chain connects TRBV9 to TRBJ1-1; TRBD1 matches at 10 bases. CDR3 length: 14 amino acids. Per germline, CDR1 SGDLS and CDR2 YYNGEE. V trimming: 4 bases; J trimming: 6 bases; junction bases outside the gene matches: 6. CDR3 residues: CASSSRTGGAEAFF. The DNA for the CDR3 is TGTGCCAGCAGCTCGAGGACAGGGGGGGCTGAAGCTTTCTTT.

The DNA of the CDR3 is TGTGCCACAAAAAAGGGGGATTTGAACACTGAAGCTTTCTTT. Translating gives CATKKGDLNTEAFF. J is TRBJ1-1 and V is TRBV2; weak D call: TRBD1 (6 bases). The CDR3 is made up of 14 amino acids. Deletions cut 10 bases from V and 0 bases from J, with 15 bases between. Germline V CDR1 and CDR2: SNHLY, FYNNEI.

V usage is TRBV6-1 and J usage is TRBJ1-1; no reliable D call. The CDR3 spans 11 residues. Germline CDR1 reads MNHNS; CDR2 reads SASEGT. The germline V and J ends were trimmed by 3 bases and 10 bases, with 9 bases remaining between them. This CDR3 reads CASSEWSGAFF. The CDR3, as DNA: TGTGCCAGCAGTGAGTGGTCGGGAGCTTTCTTT.

The rearrangement links TRBV6-6 to TRBJ2-3, with 7 positions matching TRBD2. CDR3 size: 14 residues. The germline V gene has CDR1 MNHNY and CDR2 SVGAGI (reference sequence). With 6 bases clipped from V and 1 base from J, the junction kept 4 bases outside the gene matches. The CDR3 nucleotides are TGTGCCAGCAGCCGCACTAGCGGCACAGATACGCAGTATTTT. It specifies CASSRTSGTDTQYF.